The 5 T cell receptor beta chains below come from one sample, sequenced in a study of blood T cells in healthy people across ages. PCR was performed a second time for about 7 to 12 cycles using a sample-barcoded 5' primer and a J-beta primer mix. TCRdb re-derived calls from the 5' RACE reads in MiXCR, one entry per CDR3 protein. There are about 1.4 million distinct CDR3 sequences in the sample; 45% to 70% occur only once, and 5.5% to 8% lies in the top ten. Sample: blood. The receptors were sampled from a man in his late teens or twenties in good health.

This sequence joins TRBV15 and TRBJ1-1; D unclear. Germline V gives CDR1 LNHNV, CDR2 YYDKDF (reference sequence). Trimming took 11 bases from V and 2 from J, leaving 15 bases between them. The CDR3 has 13 amino acids. For the CDR3, the DNA is TGTGCCTCCGCGGGCCAGACAAACACTGAAGCTTTCTTT. Its protein product is CASAGQTNTEAFF.

In its sample, this clonotype was seen a few times. The rearrangement uses TRBV7-2 and TRBJ2-3; D is unresolved. Trimming removed 5 bases from V and 2 bases from J, with 17 bases in between. Germline CDR1 SGHTA, CDR2 FQGNSA. The CDR3 spans 16 residues. CDR3 nucleotides: TGTGCCAGCAGCGGCCAATCAGAAGTCATCACAGATACGCAGTATTTT. Encoded protein: CASSGQSEVITDTQYF.

This clonotype was counted between two and nine times. The V gene is TRBV2, the J gene TRBJ2-1, with D tentatively TRBD1 (5 bases). The germline CDR1 and CDR2 sequences are SNHLY and FYNNEI. The CDR3 spans 15 residues. The ends were cut back, 7 bases at V and 0 bases at J, with 13 bases in the middle. The CDR3 coding sequence is TGTGCCAGCAACCAGGGCACGAGCTCCTACAATGAGCAGTTCTTC. Its translation: CASNQGTSSYNEQFF.

This clonotype has just one count. The chain links TRBV20-1 to TRBJ2-3; D unclear. Trimming took 2 bases from V and 2 from J, leaving 8 bases between them. CDR1 is DFQATT and CDR2 is SNEGSKA in the germline V gene (reference sequence). CDR3 length equals 13 residues. The CDR3 DNA sequence: TGCAGTGCTAGAAACTATCTCACAGATACGCAGTATTTT. Its protein is CSARNYLTDTQYF.

The V gene is TRBV6-2 or TRBV6-3, the J gene TRBJ1-1, with D uncertain. CDR1 is MNHEY, CDR2 SVGEGT, per germline. The CDR3 sequence is 14 residues long. V shed 10 bases and J shed 8 bases, with 23 bases lying between them. CDR3 amino acids: CATADHWRFAEAFF. CDR3 bases: TGTGCCACCGCGGACCATTGGAGGTTCGCGGAAGCTTTCTTT.